The sample holds one count of the clone carrying this T cell receptor (beta chain). Its specificity is not known. Noted time point: neoterminal ileum biopsy at postoperative endoscopy, about 6 months after surgery. The V segment lost 6 bases and the J segment 4 bases; nucleotides outside the gene matches: 5. The CDR3 consists of 13 residues. The germline gives CDR1 MGHDK, CDR2 SYGVNS. The data belong to a study of T cell repertoires in ileal Crohn's disease. Study background: Operated complications were stricturing disease (approximately 61%) and penetrating disease (approximately 39%). Study results and limitations: Sorted CD8 T cells held more high-frequency clones than CD4. Endoscopy was done a median approximately 7.4 months after surgery.

Here immunoSEQ multiplex PCR was the method, and the copy in TCRdb shows in-frame clones only, minus some. The sample shows 9,500 to 15,000 clones, 75% to 90% of them seen only once. This chain links TRBV25-1 with TRBJ1-2; 7 bases map to TRBD1. Sequencing input: ileal tissue. The TCR sequence derives from an adult with Crohn's disease. CDR3 in amino acids: CASRDDRAYGYTF. CDR3 in DNA: TGTGCCAGCAGGGACGACAGGGCCTATGGCTACACCTTC.